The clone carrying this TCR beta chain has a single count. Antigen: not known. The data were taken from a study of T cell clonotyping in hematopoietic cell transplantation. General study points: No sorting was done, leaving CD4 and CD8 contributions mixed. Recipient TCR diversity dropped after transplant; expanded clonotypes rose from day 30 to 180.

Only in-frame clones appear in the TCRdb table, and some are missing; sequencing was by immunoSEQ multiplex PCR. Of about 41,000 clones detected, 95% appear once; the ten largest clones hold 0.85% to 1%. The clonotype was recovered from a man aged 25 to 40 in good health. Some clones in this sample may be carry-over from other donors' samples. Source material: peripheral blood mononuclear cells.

This CDR3 reads CASSLEPGVDGYTF. The DNA for the CDR3 is TGTGCCAGCAGCTTAGAGCCAGGGGTGGATGGCTACACCTTC. The chain uses TRBV7-6 and TRBJ1-2, with D possibly TRBD1 on 6 matching bases. Deletions cut 1 base from V and 6 bases from J, with 12 bases between. Germline V gene data show CDR1 as SGHVS and CDR2 as FNYEAQ. The CDR3 length is 14 residues.